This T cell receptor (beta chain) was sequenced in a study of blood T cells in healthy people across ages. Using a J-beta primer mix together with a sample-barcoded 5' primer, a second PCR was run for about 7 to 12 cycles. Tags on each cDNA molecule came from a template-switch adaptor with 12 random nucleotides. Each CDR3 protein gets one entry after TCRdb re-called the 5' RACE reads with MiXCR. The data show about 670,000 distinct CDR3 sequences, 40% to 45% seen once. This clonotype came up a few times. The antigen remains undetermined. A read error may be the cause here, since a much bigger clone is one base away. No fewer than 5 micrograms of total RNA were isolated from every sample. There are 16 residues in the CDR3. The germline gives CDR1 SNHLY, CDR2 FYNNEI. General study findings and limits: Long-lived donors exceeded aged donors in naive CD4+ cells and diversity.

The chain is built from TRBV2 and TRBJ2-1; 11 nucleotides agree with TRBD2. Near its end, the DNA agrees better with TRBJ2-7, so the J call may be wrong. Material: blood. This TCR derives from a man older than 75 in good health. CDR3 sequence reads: CASSGTSGYNYNEQYF. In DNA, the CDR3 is TGTGCCAGCAGTGGGACTAGCGGGTACAACTACAATGAGCAGTACTTC.